The 17 T cell receptor beta chains below were found in one sample sequenced in a study of identical twins. TCRdb processed the 5' RACE reads anew with MiXCR; each CDR3 protein has one entry. The table has 1,800,000 or so distinct CDR3 sequences, around 29% seen once. The material sequenced was cord blood. These TCRs come from a newborn girl in good health.

For the CDR3, the DNA is TGTGCCAGCAGTTTCGGGGGGGCCAAGGGCAATGAGCAGTTCTTC. Its translation is CASSFGGAKGNEQFF. The rearrangement joins TRBV27 to TRBJ2-1; 8 bases match TRBD2. The V gene end was trimmed by 3 bases and the J gene end by 6 bases; junction bases not matched to a gene: 7. The CDR3 is 15 residues long. Germline CDR1 MNHEY, CDR2 SMNVEV (reference sequence).

The V call is TRBV20-1, the J call TRBJ2-1; D is ambiguous. Per germline, CDR1 DFQATT and CDR2 SNEGSKA (reference sequence). V was trimmed by 4 bases and J by 8 bases, leaving 15 bases between them. The length of the CDR3 is 13 residues. CDR3 in amino acids: CSANPRVIDEQFF. The CDR3 DNA is TGCAGTGCTAATCCCCGCGTCATCGATGAGCAGTTCTTC.

Many counts were recorded for this clonotype. The chain recombines TRBV24-1 with TRBJ2-4; the D gene is possibly TRBD1 (5 bases). The CDR3 sequence is 13 residues long. Germline CDR1 and CDR2: KGHDR and SFDVKD. V lost 6 bases, J lost 6 bases, and 11 bases lay in between. CDR3: CATSMGQGNIQYF. CDR3 sequence (DNA): TGTGCCACCAGTATGGGGCAGGGAAACATTCAGTACTTC.

J is TRBJ2-7 and V is TRBV5-1, with D unclear. The ends were cut back, 3 bases at V and 3 bases at J, with 10 bases in the middle. CDR3 length equals 13 residues. CDR1 SGHRS and CDR2 YFSETQ come from the germline V gene. The CDR3 region has the DNA TGCGCCAGCAGCTCCCCCGAACTCTACGAGCAGTACTTC. Protein sequence: CASSSPELYEQYF.

The sample holds a few counts of this clonotype. CDR3 sequence (DNA): TGTGCCATCGGGACAAACCAAGAGACCCAGTACTTC. Its protein product is CAIGTNQETQYF. The rearrangement joins TRBV10-3 to TRBJ2-5, with a possible D match to TRBD1 (6 bases). V shed 8 bases and J shed 0 bases, with 7 bases lying between them. CDR1 is ENHRY and CDR2 is SYGVKD in the germline V gene. There are 12 residues in the CDR3.

CDR3: CASSPGPPGETQYF. CDR3 nucleotide sequence: TGTGCCAGCAGCCCGGGACCCCCCGGAGAGACCCAGTACTTC. The rearrangement joins TRBV12-3 or TRBV12-4 to TRBJ2-5; either TRBD1 or TRBD2 may fit D (5 bases each). Trimming took off 6 bases at V and 4 bases at J, with 15 bases between the two ends. The CDR3 consists of 14 residues.

V usage is TRBV19 and J usage is TRBJ2-4; 10 bases match TRBD1. Judging by the DNA end, TRBJ2-7 fits better; the J call may be wrong. Germline V gene sequence: CDR1 LNHDA, CDR2 SQIVND (reference sequence). The CDR3 extends over 15 amino acids. DNA for the CDR3: TGTGCCAGTAGTATAGGAGGACAGGGGGGCTACGAGCAGTACTTC. It yields the protein CASSIGGQGGYEQYF.

The gene calls are TRBV25-1 and TRBJ1-6; weak D call: TRBD1 (6 bases). Germline V gene data show CDR1 as MGHDK and CDR2 as SYGVNS. The CDR3 is 18 amino acids. V was cut by 11 bases and J by 0 bases, with 23 bases left in between. DNA for the CDR3: TGTGCCGCAGGGGCTTCGGGCAGTATGAGCTCCTATAATTCACCCCTCCACTTT. Amino acid sequence: CAAGASGSMSSYNSPLHF.

This clonotype was seen more than once but under ten times. A junction end diverges from the germline sequence, so it may reflect a read error. The rearrangement joins TRBV7-7 to TRBJ1-6; D unresolved. The length of the CDR3 is 13 residues. Germline assignment: CDR1 SSHAT and CDR2 FNYEAQ (reference sequence). DNA of the CDR3: TGTGCTAGCAGCTTCAATAGGAATTCACCCCTCCACTTT. It codes for CASSFNRNSPLHF. Combining the CDR3 with reference TRBV7-7 and TRBJ1-6 gives the whole variable domain GAGVSQSPRYKVTKRGQDVTLRCDPISSHATLYWYQQALGQGPEFLTYFNYEAQPDKSGLPSDRFSAERPEGSISTLTIQRTEQRDSAMYRCASSFNRNSPLHFGNGTRLTVT.

This clonotype was observed a few times. This sequence joins TRBV20-1 and TRBJ2-3; 12 bases are shared with TRBD2. Germline CDR1 reads DFQATT; CDR2 reads SNEGSKA (reference sequence). This CDR3 contains 14 residues. V shed 5 bases and J 2 bases; nucleotides not matched to a gene: 2. The CDR3 protein is CSAGTSGFTDTQYF. For the CDR3, the DNA is TGCAGTGCTGGGACTAGCGGGTTCACAGATACGCAGTATTTT.

This chain uses TRBV6-6 with TRBJ2-1; the D is unclear. The CDR3 is made up of 10 amino acids. V lost 10 bases and J lost 4, with 5 bases in between. The germline V gene encodes CDR1 MNHNY and CDR2 SVGAGI (reference sequence). Here the CDR3 DNA reads TGTGCCACCCGGTACAATGAGCAGTTCTTC. Its translation is CATRYNEQFF.

The V call is TRBV13, the J call TRBJ2-5; the match to TRBD2 covers 10 bases. The germline gives CDR1 PRHDT, CDR2 FYEKMQ (reference sequence). The V and J ends lost 4 bases and 11 bases, in that order; junction bases with no gene match: 13. The CDR3 is 15 residues long. The CDR3: CASSYSGREITEQYF. The CDR3 region has the DNA TGTGCCAGCAGCTACAGCGGGAGGGAAATCACTGAGCAGTACTTC.

V gene TRBV4-2 combines with J gene TRBJ1-6; D call uncertain. Germline loops: CDR1 LGHNA, CDR2 YNFKEQ. The CDR3 length is 18 residues. V lost 11 bases and J lost 0, with 23 bases in between. CDR3 region: CACKVHDGGSSYNSPLHF. CDR3 DNA: TGTGCCTGCAAGGTCCATGACGGCGGGAGCTCCTATAATTCACCCCTCCACTTT.

The chain is built from TRBV19 and TRBJ2-5; D is unresolved. V was clipped by 2 bases and J by 11 bases, with 18 bases between them. Germline V CDR1 and CDR2: LNHDA, SQIVND (reference sequence). This CDR3 contains 14 residues. In DNA form, the CDR3 reads TGTGCCAGTAGTATACTCCACTTATACAATGAGCAGTACTTC. Translating gives CASSILHLYNEQYF. Supplemented by reference TRBV19 and TRBJ2-5, the full variable domain reads DGGITQSPKYLFRKEGQNVTLSCEQNLNHDAMYWYRQDPGQGLRLIYYSQIVNDFQKGDIAEGYSVSREKKESFPLTVTSAQKNPTAFYLCASSILHLYNEQYFGPGTRLLVL.

This clonotype occurred a few times. The rearrangement joins TRBV6-6 to TRBJ2-7; 11 bases match TRBD2. CDR3 length: 17 amino acids. Germline loops: CDR1 MNHNY, CDR2 SVGAGI (reference sequence). Trimming cost V 4 bases and J 2 bases; bases outside gene matches: 10. The CDR3 DNA reads as TGTGCCAGCAGTTCGACAGCCCATAGCGGGAGGGCCTACGAGCAGTACTTC. Its translation: CASSSTAHSGRAYEQYF.

This chain joins TRBV12-3 or TRBV12-4 and TRBJ2-1; 7 nucleotides line up with TRBD1. The length of the CDR3 is 13 residues. The trim removed 2 bases at V and 9 bases at J, leaving 4 bases unmatched. The CDR3 region has the DNA TGTGCCAGCAGTTTAAGGGGGCTGGGTGAGCAGTTCTTC. Translation: CASSLRGLGEQFF.

This clonotype was observed a few times. The CDR3 nucleotides are TGTGCCAGTAGTATAGATAGGGGAGAAGATACGCAGTATTTT. Translating it yields CASSIDRGEDTQYF. The rearrangement links TRBV19 to TRBJ2-3; D assignment may be TRBD1 or TRBD2 (5 bases each). V was clipped by 0 bases and J by 5 bases, with 9 bases between them. From germline, CDR1 is LNHDA and CDR2 SQIVND (reference sequence). The CDR3 totals 14 residues. Full variable domain (rest looked up from reference TRBV19 and TRBJ2-3): DGGITQSPKYLFRKEGQNVTLSCEQNLNHDAMYWYRQDPGQGLRLIYYSQIVNDFQKGDIAEGYSVSREKKESFPLTVTSAQKNPTAFYLCASSIDRGEDTQYFGPGTRLTVL.